This T cell receptor beta chain came from a study of CD8 T cells in Susac syndrome. General study findings and limits: The authors acknowledged that the study's TCR sequencing and HLA analysis involved relatively few individuals.

Both CD4+ and CD8+ T cells were negatively isolated, and TEMRA cells underwent FACS enrichment. This clonotype was observed a single time. No antigen is known for it. Random hexamers were used to reverse transcribe an amount of 0.5 to 1 ug RNA. immunoSEQ multiplex PCR amplified TCR beta CDR3 across 54 Vbeta, 13 Jbeta. TCRdb analysed the immunoSEQ multiplex PCR reads with MiXCR anew, one entry per CDR3 protein. The table shows about 160,000 distinct CDR3 sequences, with around 93% occurring only once. The CDR3 extends over 12 amino acids. The J segment lost 10 bases and the V segment lost 6 bases, leaving 3 bases of the junction unmatched. The V gene's germline CDR1 is MNHEY and CDR2 SMNVEV (reference sequence).

The sample was CD4+ T cells from PBMCs. This receptor was taken from a human donor in good health. V is TRBV27 and J is TRBJ1-6; 7 bases map to TRBD1. CDR3 protein: CASRTGSSPLHF. The CDR3 nucleotides read TGTGCCAGCAGGACAGGGTCCTCACCCCTCCACTTT.